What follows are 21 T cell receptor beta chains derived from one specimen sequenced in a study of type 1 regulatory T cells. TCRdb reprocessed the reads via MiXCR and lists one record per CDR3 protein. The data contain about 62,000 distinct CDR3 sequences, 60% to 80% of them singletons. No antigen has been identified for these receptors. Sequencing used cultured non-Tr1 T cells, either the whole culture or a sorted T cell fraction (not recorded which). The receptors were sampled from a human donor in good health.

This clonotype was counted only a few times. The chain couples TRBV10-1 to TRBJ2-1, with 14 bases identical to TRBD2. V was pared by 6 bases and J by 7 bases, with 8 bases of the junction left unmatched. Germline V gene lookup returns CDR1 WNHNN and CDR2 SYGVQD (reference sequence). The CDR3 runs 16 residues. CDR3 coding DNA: TGCGCCAGCAGCCTGACTAGCGGGAGGGCTGGGAATGAGCAGTTCTTC. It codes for CASSLTSGRAGNEQFF.

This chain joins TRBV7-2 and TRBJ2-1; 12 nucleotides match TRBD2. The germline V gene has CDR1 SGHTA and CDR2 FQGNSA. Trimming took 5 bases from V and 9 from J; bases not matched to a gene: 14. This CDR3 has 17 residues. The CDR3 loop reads CASSTLAGGPGRVEQFF. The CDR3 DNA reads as TGTGCCAGCAGCACCCTAGCGGGAGGGCCGGGTAGGGTTGAGCAGTTCTTC.

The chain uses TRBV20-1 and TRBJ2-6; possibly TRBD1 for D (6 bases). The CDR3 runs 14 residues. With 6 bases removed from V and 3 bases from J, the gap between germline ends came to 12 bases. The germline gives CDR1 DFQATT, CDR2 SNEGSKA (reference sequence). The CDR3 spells CSALNRVGANVLTF. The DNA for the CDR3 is TGCAGTGCGCTGAACAGGGTTGGGGCCAACGTCCTGACTTTC.

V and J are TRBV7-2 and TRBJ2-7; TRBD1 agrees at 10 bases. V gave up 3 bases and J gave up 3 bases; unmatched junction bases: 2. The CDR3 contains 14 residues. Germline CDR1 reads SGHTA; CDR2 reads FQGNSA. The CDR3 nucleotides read TGTGCCAGCAGCTTCAGGACAGGGGGCTACGAGCAGTACTTC. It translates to CASSFRTGGYEQYF.

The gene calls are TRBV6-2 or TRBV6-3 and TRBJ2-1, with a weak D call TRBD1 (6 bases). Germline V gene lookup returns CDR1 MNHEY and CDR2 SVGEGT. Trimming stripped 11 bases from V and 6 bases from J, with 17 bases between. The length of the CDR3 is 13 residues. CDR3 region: CAVPGTLGNEQFF. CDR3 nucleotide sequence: TGTGCCGTACCCGGGACACTCGGCAATGAGCAGTTCTTC.

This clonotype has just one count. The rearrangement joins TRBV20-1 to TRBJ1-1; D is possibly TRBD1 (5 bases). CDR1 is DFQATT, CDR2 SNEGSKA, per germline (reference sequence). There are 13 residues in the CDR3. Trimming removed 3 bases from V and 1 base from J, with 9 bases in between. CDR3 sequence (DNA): TGCAGTGCTAGGCGGGACCCGAACACTGAAGCTTTCTTT. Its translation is CSARRDPNTEAFF.

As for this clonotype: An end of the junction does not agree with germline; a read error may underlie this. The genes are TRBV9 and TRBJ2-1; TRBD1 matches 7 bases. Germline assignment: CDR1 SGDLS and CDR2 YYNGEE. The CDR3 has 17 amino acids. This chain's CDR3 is CASSVDPTGAGSNEQSF. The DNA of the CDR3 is TGTGCCAGCAGCGTAGACCCAACAGGGGCCGGGTCAAATGAGCAGTCCTTC.

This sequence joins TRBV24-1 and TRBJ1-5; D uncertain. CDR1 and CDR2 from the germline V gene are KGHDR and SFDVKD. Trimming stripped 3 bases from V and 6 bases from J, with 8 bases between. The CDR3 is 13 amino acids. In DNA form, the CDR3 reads TGTGCCACCAGTGATAACCAAGGTCAGCCCCAGCATTTT. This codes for CATSDNQGQPQHF.

This CDR3 reads CASSQLADRGSNSPLHF. CDR3 nucleotides: TGCGCCAGCAGCCAGTTAGCGGACAGGGGTTCCAATTCACCCCTCCACTTT. V usage is TRBV4-1 and J usage is TRBJ1-6, with 9 bases lining up with TRBD1. J gave up 7 bases and V 3 bases, and 10 bases lay outside the gene matches. The length of the CDR3 is 17 residues. Germline CDR1 reads MGHRA; CDR2 reads YSYEKL.

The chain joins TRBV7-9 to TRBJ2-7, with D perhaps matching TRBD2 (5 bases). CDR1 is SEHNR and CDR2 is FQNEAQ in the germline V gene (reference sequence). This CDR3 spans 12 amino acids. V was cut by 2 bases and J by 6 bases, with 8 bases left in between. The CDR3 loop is CASSLTGSEQYF. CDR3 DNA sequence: TGTGCCAGCAGCTTAACGGGGTCCGAGCAGTACTTC.

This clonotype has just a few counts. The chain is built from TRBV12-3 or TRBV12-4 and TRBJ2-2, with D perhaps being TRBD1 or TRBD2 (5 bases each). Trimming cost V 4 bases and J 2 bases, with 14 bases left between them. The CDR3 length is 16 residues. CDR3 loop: CASSSRGGVNTGELFF. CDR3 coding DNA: TGTGCCAGCAGTTCGAGGGGTGGCGTAAACACCGGGGAGCTGTTTTTT.

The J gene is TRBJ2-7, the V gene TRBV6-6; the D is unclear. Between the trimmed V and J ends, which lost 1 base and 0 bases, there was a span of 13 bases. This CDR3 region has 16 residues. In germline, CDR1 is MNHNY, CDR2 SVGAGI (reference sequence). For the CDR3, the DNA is TGTGCCAGCAGTTACTTACCCGGACGCCCCTCCTACGAGCAGTACTTC. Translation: CASSYLPGRPSYEQYF.

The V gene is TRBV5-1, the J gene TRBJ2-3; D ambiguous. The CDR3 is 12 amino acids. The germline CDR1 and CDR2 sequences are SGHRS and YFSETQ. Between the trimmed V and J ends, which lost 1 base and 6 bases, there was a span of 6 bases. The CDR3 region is CASSLYQDTQYF. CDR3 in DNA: TGCGCCAGCAGCTTGTATCAGGATACGCAGTATTTT.

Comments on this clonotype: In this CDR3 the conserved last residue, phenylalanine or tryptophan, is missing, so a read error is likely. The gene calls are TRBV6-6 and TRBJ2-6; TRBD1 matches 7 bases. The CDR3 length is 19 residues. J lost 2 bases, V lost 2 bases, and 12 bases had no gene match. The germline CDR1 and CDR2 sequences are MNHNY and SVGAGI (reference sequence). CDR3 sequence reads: CASSYAGTANNAGANVLTL. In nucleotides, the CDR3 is TGTGCCAGCAGTTACGCCGGGACAGCAAACAACGCTGGGGCCAACGTCCTGACTCTC.

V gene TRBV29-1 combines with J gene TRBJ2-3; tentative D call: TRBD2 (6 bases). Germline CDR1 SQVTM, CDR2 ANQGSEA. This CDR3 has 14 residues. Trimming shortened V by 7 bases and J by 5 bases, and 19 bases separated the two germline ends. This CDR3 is CSGTSSEQGDTQYF. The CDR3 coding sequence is TGCAGCGGAACTAGCAGCGAGCAGGGAGATACGCAGTATTTT.

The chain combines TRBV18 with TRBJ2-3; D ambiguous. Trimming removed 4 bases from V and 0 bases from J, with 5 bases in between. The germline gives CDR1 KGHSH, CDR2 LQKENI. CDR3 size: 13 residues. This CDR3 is CASSQMSTDTQYF. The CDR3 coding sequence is TGTGCCAGCTCACAGATGAGCACAGATACGCAGTATTTT.

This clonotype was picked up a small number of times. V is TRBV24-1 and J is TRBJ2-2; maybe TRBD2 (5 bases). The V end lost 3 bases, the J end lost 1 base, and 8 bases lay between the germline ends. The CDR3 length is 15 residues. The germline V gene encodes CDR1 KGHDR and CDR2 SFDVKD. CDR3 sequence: CATSDPGKNTGELFF. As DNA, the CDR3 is TGTGCCACCAGTGATCCCGGGAAGAACACCGGGGAGCTGTTTTTT.

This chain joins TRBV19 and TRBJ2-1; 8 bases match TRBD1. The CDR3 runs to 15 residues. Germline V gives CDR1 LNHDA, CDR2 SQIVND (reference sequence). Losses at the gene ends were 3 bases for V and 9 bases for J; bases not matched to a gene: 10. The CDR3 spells CASSIPQDRVGEQFF. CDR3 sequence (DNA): TGTGCCAGTAGTATCCCTCAGGACAGGGTTGGTGAGCAGTTCTTC. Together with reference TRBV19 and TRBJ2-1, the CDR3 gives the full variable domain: DGGITQSPKYLFRKEGQNVTLSCEQNLNHDAMYWYRQDPGQGLRLIYYSQIVNDFQKGDIAEGYSVSREKKESFPLTVTSAQKNPTAFYLCASSIPQDRVGEQFFGPGTRLTVL.

The CDR3: CASSNAQGYGYTF. In DNA, the CDR3 is TGTGCCAGCAGCAATGCACAGGGCTATGGCTACACCTTC. The chain links TRBV12-3 or TRBV12-4 to TRBJ1-2; tentatively, D is TRBD1 (6 bases). Trimming took off 6 bases at V and 4 bases at J, with 12 bases between the two ends. This CDR3 has 13 amino acids.

CDR3 loop: CASSLDRPPGYEQYF. The CDR3 DNA reads as TGTGCCAGCAGTTTAGACAGGCCCCCAGGCTACGAGCAGTACTTC. The chain is built from TRBV12-3 or TRBV12-4 and TRBJ2-7, with D perhaps TRBD1 (5 bases). V lost 1 base and J 3 bases, leaving 13 bases between the germline ends. The CDR3 consists of 15 residues.

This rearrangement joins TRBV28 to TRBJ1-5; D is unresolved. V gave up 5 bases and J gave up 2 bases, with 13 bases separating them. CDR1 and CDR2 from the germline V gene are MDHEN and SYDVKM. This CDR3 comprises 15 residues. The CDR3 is CASSPGSRGNQPQHF. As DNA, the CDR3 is TGTGCCAGCAGTCCGGGGTCTCGCGGCAATCAGCCCCAGCATTTT.